These 15 T cell receptor beta chains were sequenced from one sample in a study of T cells after yellow fever vaccination. Each CDR3 protein gets one entry after TCRdb re-called the 5' RACE reads with MiXCR. This sample carries 95,000 to 150,000 distinct CDR3 sequences, 15% of them seen once, and the ten largest clones take roughly 45%. Material: CD8+ T cells sorted from PBMCs, obtained 5 days after the yellow fever booster vaccination. The receptor source for this set is a man aged 18 to 30 who received the YFV17D yellow fever vaccine.

The chain is built from TRBV29-1 and TRBJ2-2; D is undetermined. The CDR3 is 13 residues long. V was trimmed by 8 bases and J by 1 base, leaving 11 bases between them. Germline V gene lookup returns CDR1 SQVTM and CDR2 ANQGSEA. Here the CDR3 DNA reads TGCAGCTTTTGGACGGTGAACACCGGGGAGCTGTTTTTT. Protein product: CSFWTVNTGELFF.

This chain links TRBV5-1 with TRBJ1-2, with 10 positions matching TRBD1. The CDR3 is 17 residues long. The J segment lost 3 bases and the V segment lost 3 bases, leaving 11 bases of the junction unmatched. Germline V lookup: CDR1 SGHRS, CDR2 YFSETQ. The CDR3 loop is CASSSWDRGMADYGYTF. The CDR3 DNA reads as TGCGCCAGCAGCTCGTGGGACAGGGGAATGGCCGACTATGGCTACACCTTC.

The chain carries TRBV9 and TRBJ1-6; 8 bases agree with TRBD1. J gave up 4 bases and V 3 bases, and 9 bases lay outside the gene matches. Per germline, CDR1 SGDLS and CDR2 YYNGEE. This CDR3 has 17 amino acids. CDR3 nucleotides: TGTGCCAGCAGCGATTATGCCGGGACAGGTTATAATTCACCCCTCCACTTT. This codes for CASSDYAGTGYNSPLHF.

The chain is built from TRBV27 and TRBJ2-4; D is unresolved. V shed 3 bases and J shed 7 bases, with 7 bases lying between them. This CDR3 region has 12 residues. Germline CDR1 reads MNHEY; CDR2 reads SMNVEV (reference sequence). This CDR3 is CASSFSGNIQYF. CDR3 sequence (DNA): TGTGCCAGCAGTTTTTCGGGTAACATTCAGTACTTC.

This clonotype was seen a few times. The rearrangement uses TRBV6-2 or TRBV6-3 and TRBJ2-1, with 8 bases matching TRBD2. In germline, CDR1 is MNHEY, CDR2 SVGEGT. Trimming removed 5 bases from V and 4 bases from J; junction bases left unmatched: 7. This CDR3 is 15 amino acids long. CDR3 region: CASSQRGNLYNEQFF. The DNA for the CDR3 is TGTGCCAGCAGTCAGCGGGGGAACCTTTACAATGAGCAGTTCTTC.

The chain combines TRBV20-1 with TRBJ1-2; 10 bases fit TRBD1. Trimming cost V 0 bases and J 1 base; bases outside gene matches: 5. This CDR3 has 16 amino acids. Germline V CDR1 and CDR2: DFQATT, SNEGSKA (reference sequence). CDR3 in DNA: TGCAGTGCTAGAGACCCGGGACAGGGGATTAACTATGGCTACACCTTC. As protein: CSARDPGQGINYGYTF.

The chain employs TRBV4-2 and TRBJ1-3, with no clear D. V lost 0 bases, J lost 1 base, and 7 bases lay in between. This CDR3 contains 15 residues. Germline V CDR1 and CDR2: LGHNA, YNFKEQ. CDR3 residues: CASSQDPGSGNTIYF. The CDR3 DNA follows: TGTGCCAGCAGCCAAGATCCGGGGTCTGGAAACACCATATATTTT.

The gene calls are TRBV7-9 and TRBJ2-7; a weak D match, TRBD2 (5 bases). The V end was cut by 5 bases, the J end by 3 bases, with 17 bases between. Germline CDR1 is SEHNR and CDR2 is FQNEAQ (reference sequence). This CDR3 spans 15 amino acids. The CDR3 nucleotides read TGTGCCAGCAGCCCCCCCTTCGGGAACGTCTACGAGCAGTACTTC. It is translated as CASSPPFGNVYEQYF.

This clonotype was observed a few times. The chain links TRBV5-5 to TRBJ2-1; the D is unclear. The CDR3 runs 13 residues. V lost 0 bases to trimming and J lost 4 bases, with 5 bases between them. Germline V lookup: CDR1 SGHKS, CDR2 YYEKEE (reference sequence). The CDR3 protein is CASSLGFYNEQFF. The DNA of the CDR3 is TGTGCCAGCAGCTTGGGGTTTTACAATGAGCAGTTCTTC.

This clonotype came up many times. This chain links TRBV5-1 with TRBJ2-7; 15 nucleotides line up with TRBD2. V shed 4 bases, J shed 6 bases, and the junction held 8 bases outside the gene matches. Germline V gives CDR1 SGHRS, CDR2 YFSETQ. The CDR3 spans 16 residues. Here the CDR3 reads CASSAWTSGGAGEQYF. The CDR3 nucleotides are TGCGCCAGCAGCGCCTGGACTAGCGGGGGGGCCGGCGAGCAGTACTTC.

The rearrangement joins TRBV6-2 or TRBV6-3 to TRBJ2-1; 9 bases match TRBD1. CDR1 is MNHEY and CDR2 is SVGEGT in the germline V gene. The CDR3 is made up of 15 amino acids. After removal of 8 bases from V and 6 bases from J, the junction contained 11 bases not matched to a gene. The CDR3 DNA is TGTGCCAGCGGACCCGGGACAGGGTTTCCCAATGAGCAGTTCTTC. Translating gives CASGPGTGFPNEQFF.

This clonotype qualifies as medium-sized. The V and J genes are TRBV19 and TRBJ2-7; the D is unclear. Germline CDR1 and CDR2: LNHDA and SQIVND (reference sequence). Trimming removed 3 bases from V and 1 base from J, with 10 bases in between. This CDR3 contains 14 residues. CDR3 DNA sequence: TGTGCCAGTAGTATTGCCGGCGGTTCCTACGAGCAGTACTTC. It is translated as CASSIAGGSYEQYF.

The table lists this clonotype with many counts. The rearrangement links TRBV4-1 to TRBJ2-3, with D unresolved. Trimming shortened V by 1 base and J by 2 bases, and 10 bases separated the two germline ends. The CDR3 runs to 15 residues. Per the germline V gene, CDR1 is MGHRA and CDR2 is YSYEKL. CDR3 sequence (DNA): TGCGCCAGCAGCCAAGTAAAAGCGAACACAGATACGCAGTATTTT. Protein product: CASSQVKANTDTQYF.

In regard to this clonotype: One end of the junction does not line up with germline, which may come from a read error. The chain employs TRBV6-6 and TRBJ2-1; D gene unclear. Germline CDR1 is MNHNY and CDR2 is SVGAGI (reference sequence). The CDR3 is made up of 11 amino acids. CDR3 loop: CASSNPPDLLF. The CDR3 DNA sequence: TGTGCCAGCAGTAATCCTCCGGACCTGCTCTTC.

This CDR3 reads CASSPRGRSTDTQYF. CDR3 in DNA: TGTGCCAGCAGTCCCAGGGGGCGGAGCACAGATACGCAGTATTTT. The chain recombines TRBV6-2 or TRBV6-3 with TRBJ2-3; 8 nucleotides match TRBD1. V lost 5 bases to trimming and J lost 0 bases; unmatched junction nucleotides: 4. In germline, CDR1 is MNHEY, CDR2 SVGEGT. This CDR3 has 15 residues.